This record concerns one T cell receptor (beta chain) sequence. Original methodology: Estimation of nucleated cell counts relied on the amplification of reference gene primers. Only in-frame clones appear in the TCRdb table, and some are missing; sequencing was by immunoSEQ multiplex PCR. The DNA gave D and trimming, while V, J and clone size come from that table. The sample has 250,000 or so clones, 70% to 90% seen once. CDR3 length: 13 residues. V lost 4 bases, J lost 5 bases, and 9 bases lay in between. The germline gives CDR1 WSHSY, CDR2 SAAADI. The sample comes from a study of blood T cell repertoires in COVID-19. Clinical history reported by participants formed the basis on which cohorts were assigned.

This TCR was sampled from a woman aged 30 to 39 with acute COVID-19. The chain uses TRBV10-2 and TRBJ2-1; TRBD2 is a possible D gene (6 bases). The specimen was PBMCs or T cells enriched from blood (not recorded which). Written as DNA, the CDR3 is TGCGCCAGCAGTGTGGGCGGGAACAATGAGCAGTTCTTC. Encoded protein: CASSVGGNNEQFF.